This T cell receptor beta chain came from a study of blood T cell repertoires in COVID-19. Per the original methods: Nucleated cell counts were estimated from reference gene primer amplification. TCRdb keeps only in-frame clones here, not all; method: immunoSEQ multiplex PCR. The V and J calls and the clone size are those of that table, but D and trimming were determined from the DNA. The sample has 200,000 to 250,000 clones, around 86% seen once; the top ten hold about 2.1%. Germline V CDR1 and CDR2: MNHEY, SVGEGT. CDR3 length: 18 amino acids. V lost 5 bases, J lost 0 bases, and 13 bases stayed unmatched.

V is TRBV6-2 or TRBV6-3 and J is TRBJ1-5; TRBD1 matches 7 bases. Source material: PBMCs or T cells enriched from blood (not recorded which). The TCR sequence derives from a woman aged 45-60 years who had recovered from COVID-19. The CDR3 protein is CASSKGTAQLASNQPQHF. CDR3 coding DNA: TGTGCCAGCAGTAAAGGGACAGCGCAGCTAGCTAGCAATCAGCCCCAGCATTTT.